The rows below give T cell receptor beta chains drawn from one sample of a study of CD8+CD57+ T cells in acquired aplastic anemia. TCRdb re-analysed the reads in MiXCR, keeping a single row per CDR3 protein. The sample shows roughly 190,000 distinct CDR3 sequences, approximately 50% of them seen only once. Sequenced: sorted CD4+, CD8+, or CD8+CD57+ T cells (not recorded which) from PBMCs. These receptors all stem from a human donor with aplastic anemia. The CDR3 runs from the conserved cysteine through the conserved F or W. A D gene is named only where the DNA matches it firmly.

J: TRBJ2-3
V: TRBV6-4
D: .
CDR3: CASSPRDSTTDTQYF

J: TRBJ2-2
V: TRBV19
D: .
CDR3: CAAASVGRTGELFF

J: TRBJ1-1
V: TRBV6-4
D: .
CDR3: CAPAGWVLGYTEAFF

J: TRBJ2-7
V: TRBV15
D: .
CDR3: CATSGRGGGELYF

J: TRBJ1-1
V: TRBV25-1
D: .
CDR3: CASSGVAINTEAFF

J: TRBJ2-7
V: TRBV7-9
D: .
CDR3: CASSGTLYSYEQYF

J: TRBJ2-3
V: TRBV29-1
D: TRBD1
CDR3: CSVEPGQGEDTQYF

J: TRBJ2-3
V: TRBV15
D: .
CDR3: CATSRGTLTDTQYF

J: TRBJ1-2
V: TRBV14
D: .
CDR3: CASRLRGLSTLGYTF

J: TRBJ1-5
V: TRBV19
D: TRBD1
CDR3: CASNRDRNQPQHF

J: TRBJ1-5
V: TRBV5-1
D: .
CDR3: CASSLMEGGQPQHF

J: TRBJ2-5
V: TRBV5-1
D: .
CDR3: CASSPVEGAGTQYF

J: TRBJ2-1
V: TRBV25-1
D: TRBD2
CDR3: CASSASPRLAGADEQFF

J: TRBJ2-5
V: TRBV9
D: .
CDR3: CASSPGRDQETQYF

J: TRBJ1-5
V: TRBV12-5
D: .
CDR3: CASGLLNQPQHF

J: TRBJ2-5
V: TRBV24-1
D: .
CDR3: CATGSGETQYF

J: TRBJ2-5
V: TRBV2
D: .
CDR3: CASSEAEGRQETQYF

J: TRBJ2-1
V: TRBV5-1
D: .
CDR3: CASSPIGGPEDEQFF

J: TRBJ1-3
V: TRBV20-1
D: .
CDR3: CSAPTAAGDTIYF

J: TRBJ2-7
V: TRBV2
D: TRBD2
CDR3: CASSERRTSGRLEQYF

J: TRBJ1-1
V: TRBV5-1
D: .
CDR3: CASRPTGGLSRGEAFF

J: TRBJ1-1
V: TRBV29-1
D: .
CDR3: CSVVVDMNTEAFF

J: TRBJ1-1
V: TRBV10-3
D: .
CDR3: CATRLGYMDTEAFF

J: TRBJ2-7
V: TRBV2
D: .
CDR3: CASSKTQGYYEQYF

J: TRBJ2-7
V: TRBV20-1
D: .
CDR3: CSARDLDRSYEQYF

J: TRBJ2-3
V: TRBV29-1
D: .
CDR3: CSLRVVGPTDTQYF

J: TRBJ1-2
V: TRBV10-1
D: TRBD1
CDR3: CASSPQNTGTDLYGYTF

J: TRBJ1-1
V: TRBV19
D: .
CDR3: CASSHREGNTEAFF

J: TRBJ1-3
V: TRBV10-2
D: .
CDR3: CASSEGVTEGIRNTIYF

J: TRBJ2-7
V: TRBV25-1
D: TRBD1
CDR3: CASSQETETGSYEQYF

J: TRBJ1-6
V: TRBV15
D: .
CDR3: CATSRGTRVKISPLHF

J: TRBJ1-5
V: TRBV2
D: .
CDR3: CASSRSVSNQPQHF

J: TRBJ1-1
V: TRBV19
D: .
CDR3: CASSPGPTGTEAFF

J: TRBJ1-2
V: TRBV19
D: .
CDR3: CASSIAGGQTYGYTF

J: TRBJ2-3
V: TRBV20-1
D: .
CDR3: CSARVRAGTDTQYF

J: TRBJ2-7
V: TRBV25-1
D: TRBD1
CDR3: CASSEVGQGREQYF

J: TRBJ1-3
V: TRBV5-1
D: .
CDR3: CASSLAPHTGSSGNTIYF

J: TRBJ2-7
V: TRBV25-1
D: .
CDR3: CASSQVSDSYEQYF

J: TRBJ1-2
V: TRBV20-1
D: .
CDR3: CSADRQVLNYGYTF

J: TRBJ1-4
V: TRBV24-1
D: TRBD1
CDR3: CATPRTGQEKLFF

J: TRBJ1-6
V: TRBV6-1
D: .
CDR3: CASSQRDAYNSPLHF

J: TRBJ2-1
V: TRBV11-2
D: .
CDR3: CASSLLLLGGGEQFF

J: TRBJ2-2
V: TRBV30
D: TRBD2
CDR3: CAWMGLAGVTGDLFF

J: TRBJ2-1
V: TRBV19
D: TRBD1
CDR3: CASNAGQGSYNEQFF

J: TRBJ1-2
V: TRBV5-6
D: .
CDR3: CASSFLGGRSYTF

J: TRBJ1-5
V: TRBV15
D: .
CDR3: CATSRDHGATNQPQHF

J: TRBJ2-7
V: TRBV2
D: .
CDR3: CASSPPLRQLSYEQYF

J: TRBJ2-5
V: TRBV29-1
D: .
CDR3: CSVEEAGGTQYF

J: TRBJ1-1
V: TRBV5-1
D: TRBD1
CDR3: CASSLVGQGITLNTEAFF

J: TRBJ1-2
V: TRBV19
D: TRBD1
CDR3: CASSGGQGISGYTF

J: TRBJ2-1
V: TRBV20-1
D: TRBD2
CDR3: CSARLALGRDEQFF

J: TRBJ2-5
V: TRBV30
D: .
CDR3: CAWMPSLSPETQYF

J: TRBJ1-6
V: TRBV4-3
D: .
CDR3: CASSQEHPPGHHNSPLHF

J: TRBJ1-2
V: TRBV7-8
D: .
CDR3: CASSSGAIYGYTF